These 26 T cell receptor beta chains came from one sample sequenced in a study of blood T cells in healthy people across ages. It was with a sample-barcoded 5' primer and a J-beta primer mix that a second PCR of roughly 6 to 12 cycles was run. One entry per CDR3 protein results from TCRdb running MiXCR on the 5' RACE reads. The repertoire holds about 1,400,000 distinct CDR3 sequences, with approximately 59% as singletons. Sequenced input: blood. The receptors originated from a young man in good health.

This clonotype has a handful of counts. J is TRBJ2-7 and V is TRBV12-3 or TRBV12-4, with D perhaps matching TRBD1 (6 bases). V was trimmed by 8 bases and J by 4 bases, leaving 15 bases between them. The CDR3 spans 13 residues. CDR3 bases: TGTGCCAGCTCCGGGACATCACTTTACGAGCAGTACTTC. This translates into CASSGTSLYEQYF.

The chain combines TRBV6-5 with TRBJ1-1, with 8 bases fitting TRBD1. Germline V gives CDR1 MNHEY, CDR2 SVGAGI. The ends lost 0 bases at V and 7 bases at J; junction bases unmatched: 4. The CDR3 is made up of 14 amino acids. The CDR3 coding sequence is TGTGCCAGCAGTTACTCTTCAGGGGGCGGTGAAGCTTTCTTT. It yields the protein CASSYSSGGGEAFF.

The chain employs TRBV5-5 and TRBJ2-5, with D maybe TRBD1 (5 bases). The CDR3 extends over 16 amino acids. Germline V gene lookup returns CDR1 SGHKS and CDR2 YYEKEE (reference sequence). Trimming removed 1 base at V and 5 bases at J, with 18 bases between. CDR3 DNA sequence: TGTGCCAGCAGCTTGAGACCGGGCAGGGCGGTCGAGACCCAGTACTTC. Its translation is CASSLRPGRAVETQYF.

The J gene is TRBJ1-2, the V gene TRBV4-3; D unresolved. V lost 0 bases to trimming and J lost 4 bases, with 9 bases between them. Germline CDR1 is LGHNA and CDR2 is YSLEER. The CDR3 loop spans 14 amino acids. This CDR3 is CASSQERWPYGYTF. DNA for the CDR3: TGCGCCAGCAGCCAAGAGAGGTGGCCCTATGGCTACACCTTC.

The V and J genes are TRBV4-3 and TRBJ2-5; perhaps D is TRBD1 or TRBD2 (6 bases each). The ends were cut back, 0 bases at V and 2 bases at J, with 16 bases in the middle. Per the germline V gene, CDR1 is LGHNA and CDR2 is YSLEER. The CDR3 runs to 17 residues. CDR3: CASSQDGGPGRQETQYF. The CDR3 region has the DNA TGCGCCAGCAGCCAAGATGGGGGGCCTGGCAGACAAGAGACCCAGTACTTC.

CDR3 DNA: TGTGCCACCAGTTCAGACCGAGACGGCTACAATGAGCAGTTCTTC. Translation gives CATSSDRDGYNEQFF. This chain links TRBV24-1 with TRBJ2-1; D unclear. The CDR3 has 15 amino acids. V was trimmed by 6 bases and J by 3 bases, leaving 14 bases between them. CDR1 and CDR2 from the germline V gene are KGHDR and SFDVKD.

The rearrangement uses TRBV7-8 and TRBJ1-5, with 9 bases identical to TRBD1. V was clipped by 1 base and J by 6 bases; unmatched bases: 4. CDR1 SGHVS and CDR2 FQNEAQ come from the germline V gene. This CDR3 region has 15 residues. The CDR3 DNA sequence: TGTGCCAGCAGCTTAGTGTGGACAGGGGTTCAGCCCCAGCATTTT. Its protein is CASSLVWTGVQPQHF.

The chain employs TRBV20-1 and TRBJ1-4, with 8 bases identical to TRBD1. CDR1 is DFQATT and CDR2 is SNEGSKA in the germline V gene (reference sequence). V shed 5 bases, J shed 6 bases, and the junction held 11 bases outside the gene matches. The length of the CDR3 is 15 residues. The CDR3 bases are TGCAGTGCTTTTTCCCCTGGCAGGGGGCATGAAAAACTGTTTTTT. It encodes CSAFSPGRGHEKLFF.

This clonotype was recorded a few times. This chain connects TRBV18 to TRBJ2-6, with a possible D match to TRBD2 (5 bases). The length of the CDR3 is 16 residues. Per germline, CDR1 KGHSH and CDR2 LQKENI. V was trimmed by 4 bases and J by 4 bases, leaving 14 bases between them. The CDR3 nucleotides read TGTGCCAGCTCACGCGAGGGTGGATACGGGGCCAACGTCCTGACTTTC. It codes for CASSREGGYGANVLTF.

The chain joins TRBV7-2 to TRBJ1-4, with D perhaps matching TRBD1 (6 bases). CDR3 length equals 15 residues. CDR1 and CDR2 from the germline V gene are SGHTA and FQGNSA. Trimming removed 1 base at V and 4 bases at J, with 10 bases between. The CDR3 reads CASSLVGGHNEKLFF. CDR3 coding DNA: TGTGCCAGCAGCTTAGTAGGGGGACATAATGAAAAACTGTTTTTT.

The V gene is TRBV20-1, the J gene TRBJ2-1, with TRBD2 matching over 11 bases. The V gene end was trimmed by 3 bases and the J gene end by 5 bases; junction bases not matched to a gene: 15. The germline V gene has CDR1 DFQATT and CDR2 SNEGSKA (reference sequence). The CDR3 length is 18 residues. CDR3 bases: TGCAGTGCTAGGGATCCGGGGGTTCTAGCGGGAGGTAACAATGAGCAGTTCTTC. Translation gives CSARDPGVLAGGNNEQFF.

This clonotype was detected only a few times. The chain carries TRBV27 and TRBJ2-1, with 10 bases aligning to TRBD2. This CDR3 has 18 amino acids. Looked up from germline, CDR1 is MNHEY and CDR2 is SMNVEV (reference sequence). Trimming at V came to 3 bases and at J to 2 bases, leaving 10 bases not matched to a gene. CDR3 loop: CASSFIPGGLATYNEQFF. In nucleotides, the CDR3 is TGTGCCAGCAGTTTTATTCCCGGGGGACTAGCGACCTACAATGAGCAGTTCTTC.

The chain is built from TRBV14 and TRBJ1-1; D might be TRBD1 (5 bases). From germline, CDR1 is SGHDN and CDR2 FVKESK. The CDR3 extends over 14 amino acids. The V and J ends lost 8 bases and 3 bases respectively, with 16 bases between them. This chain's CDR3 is CASGFGAGDTEAFF. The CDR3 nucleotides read TGTGCCAGCGGCTTCGGTGCGGGGGACACTGAAGCTTTCTTT.

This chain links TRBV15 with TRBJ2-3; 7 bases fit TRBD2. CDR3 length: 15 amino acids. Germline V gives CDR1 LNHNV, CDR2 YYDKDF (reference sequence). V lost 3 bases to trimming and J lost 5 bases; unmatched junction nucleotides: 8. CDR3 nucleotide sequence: TGTGCCACCAGCAGCGGCGGGAGATTGGTAGATACGCAGTATTTT. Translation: CATSSGGRLVDTQYF.

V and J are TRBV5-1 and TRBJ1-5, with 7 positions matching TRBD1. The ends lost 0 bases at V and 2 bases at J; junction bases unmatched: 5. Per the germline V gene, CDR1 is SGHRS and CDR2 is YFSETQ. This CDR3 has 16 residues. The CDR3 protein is CASSLGARGGNQPQHF. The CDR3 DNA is TGCGCCAGCAGCTTGGGGGCCAGGGGGGGCAATCAGCCCCAGCATTTT.

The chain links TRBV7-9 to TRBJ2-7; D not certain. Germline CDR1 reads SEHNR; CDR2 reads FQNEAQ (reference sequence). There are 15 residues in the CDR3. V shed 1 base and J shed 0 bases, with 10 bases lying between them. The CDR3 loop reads CASSLVLAASYEQYF. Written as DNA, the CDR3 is TGTGCCAGCAGCTTAGTGCTGGCAGCCTCCTACGAGCAGTACTTC.

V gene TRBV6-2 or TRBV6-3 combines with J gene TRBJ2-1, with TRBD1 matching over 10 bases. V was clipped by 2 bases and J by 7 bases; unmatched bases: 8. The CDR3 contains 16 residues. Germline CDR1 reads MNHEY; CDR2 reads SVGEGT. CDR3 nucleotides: TGTGCCAGCAGTTACCCAAGGGACAGGGGCGGTAATGAGCAGTTCTTC. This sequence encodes CASSYPRDRGGNEQFF.

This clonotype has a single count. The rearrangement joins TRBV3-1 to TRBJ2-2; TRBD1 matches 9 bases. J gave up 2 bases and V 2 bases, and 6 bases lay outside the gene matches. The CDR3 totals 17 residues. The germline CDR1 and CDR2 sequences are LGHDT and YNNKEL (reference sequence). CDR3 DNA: TGTGCCAGCAGCCAATTTTGGGACAGGGTTAACACCGGGGAGCTGTTTTTT. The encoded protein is CASSQFWDRVNTGELFF.

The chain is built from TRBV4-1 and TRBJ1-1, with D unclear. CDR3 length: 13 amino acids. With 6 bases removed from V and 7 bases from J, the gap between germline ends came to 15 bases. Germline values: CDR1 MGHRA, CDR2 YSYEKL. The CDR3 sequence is CASSPRSGGEAFF. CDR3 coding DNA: TGCGCCAGCAGTCCCAGGTCGGGAGGTGAAGCTTTCTTT.

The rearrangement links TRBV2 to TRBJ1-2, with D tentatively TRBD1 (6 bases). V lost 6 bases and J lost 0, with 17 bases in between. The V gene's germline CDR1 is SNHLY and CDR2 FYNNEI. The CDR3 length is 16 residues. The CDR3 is CASSEDSLMTNYGYTF. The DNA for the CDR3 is TGTGCCAGCAGCGAGGACAGTCTAATGACTAACTATGGCTACACCTTC.

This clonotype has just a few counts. The CDR3: CATSDPQGEQYF. CDR3 DNA: TGTGCCACCAGTGATCCACAAGGGGAGCAGTACTTC. The chain links TRBV24-1 to TRBJ2-7; D not resolved. Trimming stripped 3 bases from V and 7 bases from J, with 9 bases between. Germline V CDR1 and CDR2: KGHDR, SFDVKD. The CDR3 covers 12 residues.

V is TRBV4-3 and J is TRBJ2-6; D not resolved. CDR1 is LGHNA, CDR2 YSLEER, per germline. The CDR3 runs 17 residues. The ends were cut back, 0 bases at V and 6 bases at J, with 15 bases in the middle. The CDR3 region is CASSQDLSNTEANVLTF. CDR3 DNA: TGCGCCAGCAGCCAAGATCTTTCCAACACAGAGGCCAACGTCCTGACTTTC.

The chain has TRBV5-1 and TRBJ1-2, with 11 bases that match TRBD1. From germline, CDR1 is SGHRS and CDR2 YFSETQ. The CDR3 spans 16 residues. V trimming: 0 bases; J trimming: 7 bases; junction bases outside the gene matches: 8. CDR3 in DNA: TGCGCCAGCAGCTTGGACGGGACAGGGGGACCGGCTGGCTACACCTTC. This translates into CASSLDGTGGPAGYTF.

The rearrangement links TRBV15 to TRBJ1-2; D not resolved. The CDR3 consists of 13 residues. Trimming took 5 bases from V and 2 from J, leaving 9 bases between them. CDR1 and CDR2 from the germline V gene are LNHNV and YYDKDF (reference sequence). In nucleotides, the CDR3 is TGTGCCACCAGCTCTTCCTGGAACTATGGCTACACCTTC. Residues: CATSSSWNYGYTF.

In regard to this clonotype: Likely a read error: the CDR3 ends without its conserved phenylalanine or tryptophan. The CDR3, as DNA: TGTGCCAGCAGAGGAGGGGGGGGGCCTAATGAGCAGTTCTTA. It translates to CASRGGGGPNEQFL. The chain recombines TRBV7-9 with TRBJ2-1; D possibly corresponds to TRBD2 (7 bases). Germline-derived CDR1 and CDR2 are SEHNR and FQNEAQ (reference sequence). Trimming removed 6 bases from V and 7 bases from J, with 16 bases in between. This CDR3 is built from 14 residues.

CDR3 coding DNA: TGTGCCAGCAGCTTAGAGGGCGGAATCCTTGCCGAGCAGTACTTC. Encoded protein: CASSLEGGILAEQYF. The chain joins TRBV7-2 to TRBJ2-1; no clear D. Matching the DNA end better, TRBJ2-7 makes the J call doubtful. Germline V gene lookup returns CDR1 SGHTA and CDR2 FQGNSA. CDR3 length: 15 residues.